These T cell receptor beta chains were read from a single sample in a study of blood T cell repertoires in COVID-19. Method: immunoSEQ multiplex PCR; TCRdb's copy keeps in-frame clones and lacks some. The data hold approximately 29,000 clones, with 88% observed a single time. Sequencing used peripheral blood. The receptors were sampled from a human donor with active COVID-19. The donor label of this sample is uncertain. CDR3s include the opening cysteine and the closing phenylalanine or tryptophan. D genes are given only for firm matches. Clone size is not always given. Where it is, it says once, few, many or a class for expanded clones.

CDR3 protein: CASQGLNYGYTF
CDR3 DNA: TGTGCCAGCCAGGGGCTTAACTATGGCTACACCTTC
clone size: .
V gene: TRBV2
J gene: TRBJ1-2
D gene: .

CDR3 protein: CASSYGAGGLYEQYF
CDR3 DNA: TGTGCCAGCAGTTACGGGGCAGGGGGCTTATACGAGCAGTACTTC
clone size: .
V gene: TRBV6-5
J gene: TRBJ2-7
D gene: TRBD1

CDR3 protein: CARSSQEGRQETQYF
CDR3 DNA: TGTGCCAGAAGCTCGCAGGAGGGGCGACAAGAGACCCAGTACTTC
clone size: .
V gene: TRBV5-3
J gene: TRBJ2-5
D gene: .

CDR3 protein: CASSRQGFEAFF
CDR3 DNA: TGTGCCAGCAGCCGACAGGGATTTGAAGCTTTCTTT
clone size: .
V gene: TRBV12-3/TRBV12-4
J gene: TRBJ1-1
D gene: TRBD1

CDR3 protein: CAISDGGWSETQYF
CDR3 DNA: TGTGCCATCAGTGATGGAGGATGGTCCGAGACCCAGTACTTC
clone size: .
V gene: TRBV10-3
J gene: TRBJ2-5
D gene: .

CDR3 protein: CASNSRGLYNEQFF
CDR3 DNA: TGTGCCAGTAATTCCAGGGGGCTCTACAATGAGCAGTTCTTC
clone size: .
V gene: TRBV19
J gene: TRBJ2-1
D gene: TRBD1

CDR3 protein: CASSMVAGYNEQFF
CDR3 DNA: TGTGCCAGCAGTATGGTAGCGGGGTACAATGAGCAGTTCTTC
clone size: once
V gene: TRBV4-2
J gene: TRBJ2-1
D gene: TRBD2

CDR3 protein: CASSPTQGTASYEQYF
CDR3 DNA: TGTGCCAGCAGCCCAACGCAAGGGACAGCCTCCTACGAGCAGTACTTC
clone size: .
V gene: TRBV3-1/TRBV3-2
J gene: TRBJ2-7
D gene: TRBD1

CDR3 protein: CASSLQTGANIQYF
CDR3 DNA: TGTGCCAGCAGCCTACAGACAGGGGCTAACATTCAGTACTTC
clone size: .
V gene: TRBV7-2
J gene: TRBJ2-4
D gene: TRBD1

CDR3 protein: CASSPAGAIYNEQFF
CDR3 DNA: TGTGCCAGCTCACCTGCGGGGGCTATCTACAATGAGCAGTTCTTC
clone size: .
V gene: TRBV18
J gene: TRBJ2-1
D gene: .

CDR3 protein: CASTTGLFTDTQYF
CDR3 DNA: TGTGCCAGCACCACAGGGCTTTTCACAGATACGCAGTATTTT
clone size: .
V gene: TRBV14
J gene: TRBJ2-3
D gene: .

CDR3 protein: CASSSTTNNEQFF
CDR3 DNA: TGTGCCAGCAGCTCGACTACTAACAATGAGCAGTTCTTC
clone size: .
V gene: TRBV11-3
J gene: TRBJ2-1
D gene: .

CDR3 protein: CSVKTGTGDQPQHF
CDR3 DNA: TGCAGCGTTAAAACCGGGACAGGGGATCAGCCCCAGCATTTT
clone size: few
V gene: TRBV29-1
J gene: TRBJ1-5
D gene: TRBD1

CDR3 protein: CASSLQDGAYEQYF
CDR3 DNA: TGTGCCAGCAGCTTACAAGACGGGGCCTACGAGCAGTACTTC
clone size: .
V gene: TRBV7-2
J gene: TRBJ2-7
D gene: .

CDR3 protein: CASSVDPAGGNNEQFF
CDR3 DNA: TGTGCCAGCAGCGTAGATCCAGCGGGGGGCAACAATGAGCAGTTCTTC
clone size: few
V gene: TRBV9
J gene: TRBJ2-1
D gene: TRBD2

CDR3 protein: CSASRGLRETQYF
CDR3 DNA: TGCAGTGCTAGTAGGGGGCTTCGAGAGACCCAGTACTTC
clone size: .
V gene: TRBV20-1
J gene: TRBJ2-5
D gene: TRBD1

CDR3 protein: CASSQPPGTIYGYTF
CDR3 DNA: TGTGCCAGCAGCCAACCGCCGGGGACTATCTATGGCTACACCTTC
clone size: .
V gene: TRBV4-2
J gene: TRBJ1-2
D gene: .

CDR3 protein: CASRDRVFHEQYF
CDR3 DNA: TGTGCCAGCCGGGACAGGGTTTTCCACGAGCAGTACTTC
clone size: .
V gene: TRBV2
J gene: TRBJ2-7
D gene: TRBD1

CDR3 protein: CASSLLSGIPYEQYF
CDR3 DNA: TGTGCCAGCAGCTTGCTTTCGGGGATTCCCTACGAGCAGTACTTC
clone size: .
V gene: TRBV7-9
J gene: TRBJ2-7
D gene: .

CDR3 protein: CATSREREDTQYF
CDR3 DNA: TGTGCCACCAGCAGAGAACGGGAGGATACGCAGTATTTT
clone size: .
V gene: TRBV15
J gene: TRBJ2-3
D gene: .

CDR3 protein: CASSRPGTGSANYGYTF
CDR3 DNA: TGTGCCAGCAGCCGTCCCGGGACAGGCTCAGCTAACTATGGCTACACCTTC
clone size: .
V gene: TRBV6-2/TRBV6-3
J gene: TRBJ1-2
D gene: TRBD1

CDR3 protein: CASSQVPPEQETQYF
CDR3 DNA: TGTGCCAGCAGCCAAGTGCCGCCAGAACAAGAGACCCAGTACTTC
clone size: .
V gene: TRBV3-1/TRBV3-2
J gene: TRBJ2-5
D gene: .